These T cell receptor beta chains were read from a single sample in a study of blood T cell repertoires in COVID-19. Sequencing was performed with immunoSEQ multiplex PCR; in TCRdb, only in-frame clones are kept and a portion is missing. Of some 140,000 clones in the sample, around 82% are singletons; the top ten hold 0.63%. The sequenced sample was peripheral blood. The receptor set was obtained from a man between 60 and 75 years old with COVID-19, enrolled during active disease. Each CDR3 is given with its conserved first and last residue. The D gene is left open where the match is weak. Clone sizes are given selectively: once, few, many, or a class where the clone is expanded.

>once|TRBJ2-1|TRBD2|TRBV7-2
CASSLWTSGGAGSYNEQFF
TGTGCCAGCAGCTTATGGACTAGCGGGGGGGCCGGGTCCTACAATGAGCAGTTCTTC
>.|TRBJ1-2|TRBD1|TRBV11-3
CASSLEETGGNYGYTF
TGTGCCAGCAGCTTAGAGGAGACAGGGGGAAACTATGGCTACACCTTC
>few|TRBJ1-6|.|TRBV6-2/TRBV6-3
CASSYVGGNSPLHF
TGTGCCAGCAGTTATGTAGGGGGTAACTCACCCCTCCACTTT
>.|TRBJ2-3|TRBD1|TRBV28
CASSLRGTGGSTQYF
TGTGCCAGCAGTTTAAGAGGGACAGGGGGTTCTACGCAGTATTTT
>.|TRBJ2-7|.|TRBV7-9
CASSYTGHHEQYF
TGTGCCAGCAGCTATACGGGACATCACGAGCAGTACTTC
>.|TRBJ2-4|.|TRBV5-6
CASSLGGPLAKNIQCF
TGTGCCAGCAGCTTGGGCGGCCCCCTAGCCAAAAACATTCAGTGCTTC
>once|TRBJ1-3|.|TRBV6-2/TRBV6-3
CASSYSTQALSGNTIYF
TGTGCCAGCAGTTACTCGACACAGGCGCTCTCTGGAAACACCATATATTTT
>.|TRBJ1-1|TRBD1|TRBV9
CASSARQGAMNTEAFF
TGTGCCAGCAGCGCGAGACAGGGGGCGATGAACACTGAAGCTTTCTTT
>.|TRBJ2-5|TRBD2|TRBV7-3
CASSPGREGETQYF
TGTGCCAGCAGCCCAGGTAGGGAGGGGGAGACCCAGTACTTC
>.|TRBJ2-3|.|TRBV24-1
CATRAGAPDTQYF
TGTGCCACCAGGGCTGGGGCCCCAGATACGCAGTATTTT
>few|TRBJ2-7|TRBD1|TRBV19
CASSTGQGKGHEQYF
TGTGCCAGTAGTACGGGACAGGGGAAGGGGCACGAGCAGTACTTC
>.|TRBJ1-5|TRBD1|TRBV23-1
CASTGQGGDRGYSNQPQHF
TGCGCCAGCACTGGACAAGGGGGGGACAGGGGATATAGCAATCAGCCCCAGCATTTT
>.|TRBJ1-1|TRBD1|TRBV23-1
CASSQFKRQGGMNTEAFF
TGCGCCAGCAGTCAATTTAAAAGACAGGGGGGGATGAACACTGAAGCTTTCTTT
>.|TRBJ1-3|.|TRBV6-2/TRBV6-3
CASSSPTGSGNTIYF
TGTGCCAGCAGTTCCCCAACAGGGTCCGGAAACACCATATATTTT
>.|TRBJ1-2|TRBD1|TRBV6-4
CASSKNTGVSPGYTF
TGTGCCAGCAGTAAGAACACAGGGGTCAGTCCTGGCTACACCTTC
>once|TRBJ1-2|.|TRBV7-2
CASSFSRAGGTQSYGYTF
TGTGCCAGCAGCTTCTCCCGGGCCGGCGGGACTCAAAGTTATGGCTACACCTTC
>.|TRBJ1-4|.|TRBV6-5
CASSYSPTNEKLFF
TGTGCCAGCAGTTACAGCCCAACTAATGAAAAACTGTTTTTT
>.|TRBJ2-3|.|TRBV6-1
CASSEGFQGSTDTQYF
TGTGCCAGCAGTGAAGGTTTTCAGGGAAGCACAGATACGCAGTATTTT
>.|TRBJ2-7|.|TRBV6-2/TRBV6-3
CASSLPYEQYF
TGTGCCAGCAGCCTCCCTTACGAGCAGTACTTC
>.|TRBJ2-7|.|TRBV19
CASRSAYEQYF
TGTGCCAGTAGGTCAGCCTACGAGCAGTACTTC
>.|TRBJ2-1|.|TRBV19
CASSYRGRGYYNEQFF
TGTGCCAGTAGTTATAGGGGCAGGGGATACTACAATGAGCAGTTCTTC
>.|TRBJ2-1|TRBD1|TRBV6-2/TRBV6-3
CASRPFGKGANEQFF
TGTGCCAGCAGGCCTTTCGGAAAGGGGGCCAATGAGCAGTTCTTC
>.|TRBJ2-1|TRBD1|TRBV7-3
CASSLPGQVPYNEQFF
TGTGCCAGCAGCTTACCCGGACAGGTCCCCTACAATGAGCAGTTCTTC
>.|TRBJ1-2|.|TRBV5-1
CASSADGNYGYTF
TGCGCCAGCAGCGCCGACGGGAACTATGGCTACACCTTC
>.|TRBJ2-1|.|TRBV2
CASSEALAGIDEQFF
TGTGCCAGCAGTGAGGCGCTAGCAGGTATCGATGAGCAGTTCTTC
>.|TRBJ2-1|.|TRBV11-2
CASTLIDNEQFF
TGTGCCAGCACCCTTATCGACAATGAGCAGTTCTTC
>.|TRBJ2-7|.|TRBV3-1/TRBV3-2
CASSQPPSSYEQYF
TGTGCCAGCAGCCAACCCCCGAGCTCCTACGAGCAGTACTTC
>.|TRBJ1-1|.|TRBV20-1
CSASAAIEAFF
TGCAGTGCTTCAGCGGCTATTGAAGCTTTCTTT
>.|TRBJ1-1|.|TRBV6-5
CASRRIRDTEAFF
TGTGCCAGCCGGCGCATTCGGGACACTGAAGCTTTCTTT
>.|TRBJ1-1|.|TRBV18
CASSPPVQIAEAFF
TGTGCCAGCTCACCACCGGTACAGATAGCTGAAGCTTTCTTT
>.|TRBJ1-5|.|TRBV6-6
CATCREANQPQHF
TGTGCCACTTGTAGGGAGGCCAATCAGCCCCAGCATTTT
>.|TRBJ1-4|.|TRBV18
CASSPGADEKLFF
TGTGCCAGCTCACCAGGGGCCGACGAAAAACTGTTTTTT
>once|TRBJ2-1|TRBD1|TRBV3-1/TRBV3-2
CASSQTLRGQLGSFF
TGTGCCAGCAGCCAGACCCTCAGGGGACAGCTCGGGTCGTTCTTC
>.|TRBJ2-1|TRBD2|TRBV11-3
CASSLGLASNEQFF
TGTGCCAGCAGCTTAGGACTAGCGAGTAATGAGCAGTTCTTC
>.|TRBJ2-7|.|TRBV2
CASSEGPVKYF
TGTGCCAGCAGTGAAGGTCCAGTGAAGTACTTC
>.|TRBJ1-6|TRBD1|TRBV12-3/TRBV12-4
CASSPGTGPLHF
TGTGCCAGCAGCCCCGGGACAGGCCCACTCCACTTT
>.|TRBJ2-5|TRBD2|TRBV18
CASSPLPGGETQYF
TGTGCCAGCTCACCACTCCCGGGGGGAGAGACCCAGTACTTC
>.|TRBJ2-2|.|TRBV7-9
CASSLIRGRNTGELFF
TGTGCCAGCAGCTTAATCCGAGGCCGGAACACCGGGGAGCTGTTTTTT
>few|TRBJ1-2|.|TRBV19
CASSGELISGGYTF
TGTGCCAGTAGCGGAGAACTGATATCGGGTGGCTACACCTTC
>.|TRBJ2-1|.|TRBV7-3
CASRTRAVPYNEQFF
TGTGCCAGCAGGACGCGAGCGGTGCCCTACAATGAGCAGTTCTTC
>.|TRBJ2-1|.|TRBV24-1
CATSDLRGQFF
TGTGCCACCAGTGATTTGAGGGGGCAGTTCTTC
>.|TRBJ2-1|TRBD2|TRBV19
CASIRRAGPYNEQFF
TGTGCCAGTATAAGGCGAGCGGGACCATACAATGAGCAGTTCTTC
>.|TRBJ1-2|.|TRBV6-1
CASSDHYLSYGYTF
TGTGCCAGCAGTGACCACTATCTCAGCTATGGCTACACCTTC
>.|TRBJ1-1|.|TRBV5-6
CASSLGWFTDTTEAFF
TGTGCCAGCAGCTTGGGATGGTTCACTGATACCACTGAAGCTTTCTTT
>.|TRBJ2-6|.|TRBV6-5
CASSDWSSGANVLTF
TGTGCCAGCAGCGACTGGAGCTCTGGGGCCAACGTCCTGACTTTC
>.|TRBJ1-2|.|TRBV2
CASSEAAGTYGYTF
TGTGCCAGCAGTGAAGCTGCAGGCACCTATGGCTACACCTTC
>few|TRBJ1-1|.|TRBV7-9
CASSTINTEAFF
TGTGCCAGCAGCACAATTAACACTGAAGCTTTCTTT
>.|TRBJ1-5|TRBD1|TRBV18
CASSQPGQGIPGNQPQHF
TGTGCCAGCTCACAACCGGGACAGGGGATTCCGGGCAATCAGCCCCAGCATTTT
>few|TRBJ2-5|.|TRBV7-2
CASSTWGPTGETQYF
TGTGCCAGCAGCACATGGGGTCCCACAGGGGAGACCCAGTACTTC
>once|TRBJ1-4|.|TRBV29-1
CSVARDSEKLFF
TGCAGCGTCGCCCGCGATAGTGAAAAACTGTTTTTT
>.|TRBJ1-2|.|TRBV12-3/TRBV12-4
CATMAGNYGYTF
TGTGCCACCATGGCCGGGAACTATGGCTACACCTTC
>.|TRBJ1-4|TRBD1|TRBV7-2
CASSTRQGVRLFF
TGTGCCAGCAGCACCAGACAGGGGGTTAGACTGTTTTTT
>once|TRBJ1-5|.|TRBV7-2
CASSLRGSSNQPQHF
TGTGCCAGCAGCTTACGCGGGTCTAGCAATCAGCCCCAGCATTTT
>.|TRBJ2-1|.|TRBV11-2
CASSLFGPAGGSREQFF
TGTGCCAGCAGCTTATTCGGGCCAGCGGGCGGGTCCAGGGAGCAGTTCTTC
>.|TRBJ1-4|.|TRBV21-1
CASSKTNTRESNEKLFF
TGTGCCAGCAGCAAAACAAATACCCGGGAATCTAATGAAAAACTGTTTTTT
>.|TRBJ2-2|.|TRBV30
CAWSVHNTGELFF
TGTGCCTGGAGTGTTCATAACACCGGGGAGCTGTTTTTT
>.|TRBJ2-1|TRBD2|TRBV5-1
CASSTKGLAGGPYNEQFF
TGCGCCAGCAGCACAAAAGGACTAGCGGGGGGGCCCTACAATGAGCAGTTCTTC
>once|TRBJ2-1|TRBD2|TRBV4-2
CASSQRGGSSYNEQFF
TGTGCCAGCAGCCAGCGGGGGGGGAGCTCCTACAATGAGCAGTTCTTC
>.|TRBJ1-2|.|TRBV7-2
CASSLQGLGYTF
TGTGCCAGCAGCTTACAGGGGCTTGGCTACACCTTC